The 23 T cell receptor beta chains below come from one sample, sequenced in a study of control samples from healthy donors and cancer patients. The table came from immunoSEQ multiplex PCR; TCRdb's copy has only in-frame clones and leaves some out. The profile shows 65,000 to 75,000 clones, roughly nine tenths of them singletons. The specimen sequenced was blood. The receptors here all came from a woman aged 50 to 65 in good health.

J is TRBJ2-7 and V is TRBV6-1; 7 bases agree with TRBD1. The CDR3 extends over 14 amino acids. Unmatched junction bases numbered 8, after V lost 6 bases and J lost 3 bases. Per the germline V gene, CDR1 is MNHNS and CDR2 is SASEGT. The CDR3 nucleotides are TGTGCCAGCAGAGCCGGGACAGCCCTCTACGAGCAGTACTTC. The encoded protein is CASRAGTALYEQYF.

The J gene is TRBJ1-1, the V gene TRBV2; TRBD1 is a possible D gene (5 bases). V lost 3 bases to trimming and J lost 2 bases, with 10 bases between them. The length of the CDR3 is 14 residues. Looked up from germline, CDR1 is SNHLY and CDR2 is FYNNEI. The chain's CDR3 is CASSEGGRNTEAFF. Here the CDR3 DNA reads TGTGCCAGCAGTGAGGGGGGTCGAAACACTGAAGCTTTCTTT.

This clone was found once. V and J are TRBV5-1 and TRBJ2-7; D unclear. The CDR3 sequence is 12 residues long. Germline assignment: CDR1 SGHRS and CDR2 YFSETQ. The V and J ends lost 4 bases and 4 bases respectively, with 9 bases between them. In DNA, the CDR3 is TGCGCCAGCAGCAAGGACGGGTACGAGCAGTACTTC. Protein product: CASSKDGYEQYF.

This chain uses TRBV30 with TRBJ1-2; TRBD1 matches 9 bases. This CDR3 contains 15 residues. CDR1 and CDR2 from the germline V gene are GTSNPN and SVGIG (reference sequence). V shed 7 bases, J shed 5 bases, and the junction held 14 bases outside the gene matches. The CDR3 reads CASLTGQGFGYGYTF. The CDR3 DNA follows: TGTGCCTCCCTAACGGGACAGGGATTTGGGTATGGCTACACCTTC.

V gene TRBV6-6 combines with J gene TRBJ2-5; no definite D call. The germline CDR1 and CDR2 sequences are MNHNY and SVGAGI (reference sequence). V lost 0 bases to trimming and J lost 3 bases, with 14 bases between them. The CDR3 has 16 amino acids. For the CDR3, the DNA is TGTGCCAGCAGTTACTCGACTCGGCTGTACGAAGAGACCCAGTACTTC. Amino acids: CASSYSTRLYEETQYF.

V is TRBV27 and J is TRBJ2-1, with 9 nucleotides matching TRBD1. CDR1 and CDR2 from the germline V gene are MNHEY and SMNVEV (reference sequence). The J segment lost 10 bases and the V segment lost 1 base, leaving 11 bases of the junction unmatched. This CDR3 spans 16 amino acids. Here the CDR3 reads CASSLWAGTGNREQFF. The CDR3 DNA is TGTGCCAGCAGTTTATGGGCCGGGACAGGGAATAGGGAGCAGTTCTTC.

The genes are TRBV18 and TRBJ2-2, with TRBD1 matching over 8 bases. The germline gives CDR1 KGHSH, CDR2 LQKENI. The ends lost 1 base at V and 3 bases at J; junction bases unmatched: 1. The CDR3 extends over 15 amino acids. The CDR3 is CASSPRGQDTGELFF. In DNA form, the CDR3 reads TGTGCCAGCTCACCACGGGGACAGGACACCGGGGAGCTGTTTTTT.

V is TRBV7-2 and J is TRBJ2-1, with TRBD2 matching over 11 bases. V lost 3 bases to trimming and J lost 8 bases; unmatched junction nucleotides: 6. Germline lookup yields CDR1 SGHTA and CDR2 FQGNSA. The CDR3 sequence is 15 residues long. In DNA form, the CDR3 reads TGTGCCAGCAGCTTTATAGCGGGAGGGCCCCATGAGCAGTTCTTC. The encoded protein is CASSFIAGGPHEQFF.

The rearrangement uses TRBV4-1 and TRBJ1-2, with 7 nucleotides matching TRBD1. V gave up 2 bases and J gave up 7 bases; unmatched junction bases: 16. The germline V gene encodes CDR1 MGHRA and CDR2 YSYEKL. The CDR3 runs 17 residues. CDR3 protein: CASSQRTDNRGPGGYTF. The CDR3 nucleotides read TGCGCCAGCAGCCAACGAACCGATAATAGGGGGCCAGGTGGCTACACCTTC.

In the case of this clone: A read error may account for a junction end that differs from germline. The chain is built from TRBV7-7 and TRBJ2-5, with TRBD1 as a possible D gene (5 bases). Germline V gene sequence: CDR1 SSHAT, CDR2 FNYEAQ (reference sequence). The CDR3 is 13 amino acids. The CDR3 region is CASSLDSQETQYF. In DNA form, the CDR3 reads TGTGCTAGCAGCTTAGACAGCCAAGAGACCCAGTACTTC.

V is TRBV7-9 and J is TRBJ2-5, with D perhaps TRBD1 or TRBD2 (5 bases each). This CDR3 has 13 residues. Deletions cut 4 bases from V and 5 bases from J, with 11 bases between. Germline V CDR1 and CDR2: SEHNR, FQNEAQ (reference sequence). This chain's CDR3 is CASSYRQRETQYF. CDR3 coding DNA: TGTGCCAGCAGCTACCGACAGCGGGAGACCCAGTACTTC. Full variable domain (remainder filled in from reference TRBV7-9 and TRBJ2-5): DTGVSQNPRHKITKRGQNVTFRCDPISEHNRLYWYRQTLGQGPEFLTYFQNEAQLEKSRLLSDRFSAERPKGSFSTLEIQRTEQGDSAMYLCASSYRQRETQYFGPGTRLLVL.

The chain is built from TRBV5-1 and TRBJ2-7; TRBD2 is a possible D gene (6 bases). From germline, CDR1 is SGHRS and CDR2 YFSETQ. Trimming pared 2 bases from V and 0 bases from J, leaving 9 bases between. This CDR3 is 14 amino acids long. Here the CDR3 DNA reads TGCGCCAGCAGCTTAGCGGGTGACTCCTACGAGCAGTACTTC. This codes for CASSLAGDSYEQYF.

This chain connects TRBV28 to TRBJ1-1, with 8 positions matching TRBD1. V gave up 9 bases and J gave up 1 base; unmatched junction bases: 7. The CDR3 totals 14 residues. The V gene's germline CDR1 is MDHEN and CDR2 SYDVKM. CDR3 in amino acids: CARADRAGNTEAFF. Here the CDR3 DNA reads TGTGCCAGGGCGGACAGGGCGGGGAACACTGAAGCTTTCTTT.

The V gene is TRBV19, the J gene TRBJ2-2; D may be TRBD2 (6 bases). The CDR3 has 15 amino acids. Germline values: CDR1 LNHDA, CDR2 SQIVND (reference sequence). Trimming removed 6 bases at V and 3 bases at J, with 14 bases between. CDR3 nucleotide sequence: TGTGCCAGTAGCACAGCCGGAGGGTACACCGGGGAGCTGTTTTTT. It encodes CASSTAGGYTGELFF.

This clone was counted a few times. The chain has TRBV2 and TRBJ2-1; 14 bases are shared with TRBD2. CDR3 length: 15 amino acids. Trimming removed 5 bases from V and 9 bases from J; junction bases left unmatched: 6. Germline CDR1 and CDR2: SNHLY and FYNNEI. The CDR3 loop reads CASSLTSGRAREQFF. CDR3 DNA: TGTGCCAGCAGTTTGACTAGCGGGAGGGCCCGTGAGCAGTTCTTC.

The V call is TRBV28, the J call TRBJ1-2; TRBD1 might be the D (5 bases). Trimming took off 6 bases at V and 4 bases at J, with 15 bases between the two ends. The CDR3 loop spans 14 amino acids. Germline assignment: CDR1 MDHEN and CDR2 SYDVKM. The CDR3 loop reads CASRGGVRGYGYTF. CDR3 in DNA: TGTGCCAGCAGGGGAGGTGTGAGGGGCTATGGCTACACCTTC.

The J gene is TRBJ2-7, the V gene TRBV12-5, with D possibly TRBD1 on 6 matching bases. V lost 2 bases and J lost 7, with 6 bases in between. The germline V gene encodes CDR1 LGHNT and CDR2 FRNRAP. The CDR3 covers 11 residues. The CDR3 sequence: CASGLTGEQYF. CDR3 sequence (DNA): TGTGCTAGTGGTTTGACAGGGGAGCAGTACTTC.

This clone is a singleton in its sample. The chain combines TRBV28 with TRBJ1-4; TRBD1 is a possible D gene (5 bases). The CDR3 length is 16 residues. Germline lookup yields CDR1 MDHEN and CDR2 SYDVKM. V lost 8 bases to trimming and J lost 0 bases, with 16 bases between them. CDR3 residues: CASLPQMGATNEKLFF. The CDR3 DNA sequence: TGTGCCAGCTTACCCCAGATGGGGGCAACTAATGAAAAACTGTTTTTT.

The chain joins TRBV19 to TRBJ2-1, with D possibly TRBD1 on 5 matching bases. The CDR3 covers 12 residues. The V end lost 2 bases, the J end lost 9 bases, and 8 bases lay between the germline ends. Germline assignment: CDR1 LNHDA and CDR2 SQIVND (reference sequence). DNA of the CDR3: TGTGCCAGTAGTATACAGGGTGGTGAGCAGTTCTTC. Protein: CASSIQGGEQFF.

This chain connects TRBV3-1 (or the pseudogene TRBV3-2) to TRBJ1-2, with D perhaps matching TRBD1 (5 bases). This CDR3 is 14 amino acids long. CDR1 and CDR2 from the germline V gene are LGHDT and YNNKEL (reference sequence). V was shortened by 4 bases and J by 4 bases, with 13 bases between the two germline ends. The CDR3 nucleotides are TGTGCCAGCAGCCCGAGACAGACTACCTATGGCTACACCTTC. This sequence encodes CASSPRQTTYGYTF.

This sequence joins TRBV4-2 and TRBJ2-2, with 9 bases aligning to TRBD1. CDR3 length equals 20 residues. After removal of 0 bases from V and 6 bases from J, the junction contained 17 bases not matched to a gene. Germline V gene sequence: CDR1 LGHNA, CDR2 YNFKEQ. CDR3 sequence: CASSQDLNNGRTGVSGELFF. In DNA form, the CDR3 reads TGTGCCAGCAGCCAAGATTTAAACAACGGCCGGACAGGGGTATCCGGGGAGCTGTTTTTT.

The count of this clone is one. The CDR3 nucleotides are TGCGCCAGCACCTTCGAAACCCACAGGGGGCGGACGAAAAGGCACACTGAAGCTTTCTTT. It encodes CASTFETHRGRTKRHTEAFF. J is TRBJ1-1 and V is TRBV5-1; TRBD1 matches 9 bases. Per germline, CDR1 SGHRS and CDR2 YFSETQ. Unmatched junction bases numbered 24, after V lost 6 bases and J lost 3 bases. This CDR3 comprises 20 residues.

This clone was found once. This chain joins TRBV28 and TRBJ1-2; TRBD1 agrees at 8 bases. Germline CDR1 MDHEN, CDR2 SYDVKM. The V segment lost 5 bases and the J segment 11 bases; nucleotides outside the gene matches: 10. The CDR3 extends over 13 amino acids. In DNA, the CDR3 is TGTGCCAGCAGTCGGACGGACAGGGAGTCTTACACCTTC. As protein: CASSRTDRESYTF.